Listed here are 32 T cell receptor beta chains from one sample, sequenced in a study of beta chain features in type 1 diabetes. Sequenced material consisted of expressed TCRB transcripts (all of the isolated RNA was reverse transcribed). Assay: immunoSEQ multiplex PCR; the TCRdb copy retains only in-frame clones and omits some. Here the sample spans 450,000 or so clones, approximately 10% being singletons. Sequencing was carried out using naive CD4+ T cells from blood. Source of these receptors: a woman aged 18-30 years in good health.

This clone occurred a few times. The CDR3 DNA reads as TGTGCCAGCAGCGAAGGACAGGGGGCCTACAATGAGCAGTTCTTC. Translated: CASSEGQGAYNEQFF. V gene TRBV7-3 combines with J gene TRBJ2-1; TRBD1 aligns across 10 bases. Losses at the gene ends were 5 bases for V and 2 bases for J; bases not matched to a gene: 3. CDR1 and CDR2 from the germline V gene are SGHTA and FQGTGA. The CDR3 is 15 residues long.

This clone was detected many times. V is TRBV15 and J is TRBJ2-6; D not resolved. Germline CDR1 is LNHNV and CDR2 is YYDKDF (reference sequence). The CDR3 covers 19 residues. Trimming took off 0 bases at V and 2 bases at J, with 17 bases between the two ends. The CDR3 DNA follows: TGTGCCACCAGCAGAGAGGCCGGAGACACACGGGCTGGGGCCAACGTCCTGACTTTC. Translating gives CATSREAGDTRAGANVLTF.

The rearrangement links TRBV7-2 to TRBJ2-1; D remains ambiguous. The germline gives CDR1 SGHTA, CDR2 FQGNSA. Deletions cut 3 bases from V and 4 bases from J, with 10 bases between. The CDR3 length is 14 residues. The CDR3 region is CASSFRTQYNEQFF. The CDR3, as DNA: TGTGCCAGCAGCTTCCGGACCCAGTACAATGAGCAGTTCTTC.

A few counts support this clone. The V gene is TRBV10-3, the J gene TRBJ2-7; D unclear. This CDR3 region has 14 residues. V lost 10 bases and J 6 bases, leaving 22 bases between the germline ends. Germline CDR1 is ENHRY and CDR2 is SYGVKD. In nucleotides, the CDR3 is TGTGCCACCGGCTCCCATCCGGACGGATTCGAGCAGTACTTC. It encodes CATGSHPDGFEQYF.

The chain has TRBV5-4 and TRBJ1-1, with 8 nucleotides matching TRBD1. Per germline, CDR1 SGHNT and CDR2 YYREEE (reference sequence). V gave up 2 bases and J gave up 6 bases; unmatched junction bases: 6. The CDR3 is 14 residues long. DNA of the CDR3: TGTGCCAGCAGCTTACCGGGACAGGACGCTGAAGCTTTCTTT. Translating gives CASSLPGQDAEAFF.

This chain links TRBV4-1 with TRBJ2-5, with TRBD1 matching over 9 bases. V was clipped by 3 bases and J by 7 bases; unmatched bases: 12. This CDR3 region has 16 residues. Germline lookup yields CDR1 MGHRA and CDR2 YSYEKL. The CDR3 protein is CASSQTPGQGQRTQYF. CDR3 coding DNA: TGCGCCAGCAGCCAGACTCCGGGACAGGGACAGCGGACCCAGTACTTC.

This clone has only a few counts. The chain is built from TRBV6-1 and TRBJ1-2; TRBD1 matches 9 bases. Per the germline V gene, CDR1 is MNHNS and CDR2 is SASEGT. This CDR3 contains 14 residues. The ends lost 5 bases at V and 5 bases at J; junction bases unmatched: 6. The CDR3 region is CASSLGTGRYGYTF. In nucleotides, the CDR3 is TGTGCCAGCAGTCTTGGGACAGGGAGATATGGCTACACCTTC.

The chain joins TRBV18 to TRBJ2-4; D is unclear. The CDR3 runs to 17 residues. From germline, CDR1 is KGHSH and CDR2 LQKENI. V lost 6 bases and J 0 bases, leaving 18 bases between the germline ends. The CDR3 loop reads CASSPTVYPLAKNIQYF. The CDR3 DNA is TGTGCCAGCTCTCCCACAGTATACCCACTAGCCAAAAACATTCAGTACTTC.

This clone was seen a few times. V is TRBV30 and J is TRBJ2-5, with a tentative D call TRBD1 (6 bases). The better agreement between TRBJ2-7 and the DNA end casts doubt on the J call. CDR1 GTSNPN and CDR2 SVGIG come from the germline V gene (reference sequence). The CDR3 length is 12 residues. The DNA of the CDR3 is TGTGCCTGGAGTTGGACAGCTCCCGAGCAGTACTTC. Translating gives CAWSWTAPEQYF.

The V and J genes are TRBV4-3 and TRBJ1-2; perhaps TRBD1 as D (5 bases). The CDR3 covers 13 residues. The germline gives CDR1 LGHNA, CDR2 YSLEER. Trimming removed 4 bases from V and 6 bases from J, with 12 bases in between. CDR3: CASSLTVRDGYTF. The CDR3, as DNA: TGCGCCAGCAGCCTGACAGTTAGGGATGGCTACACCTTC.

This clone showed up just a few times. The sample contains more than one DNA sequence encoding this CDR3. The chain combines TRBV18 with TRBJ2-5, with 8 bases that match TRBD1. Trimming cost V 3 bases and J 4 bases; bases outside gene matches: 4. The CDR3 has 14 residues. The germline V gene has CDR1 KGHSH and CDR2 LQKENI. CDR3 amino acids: CASSPGQGRETQYF. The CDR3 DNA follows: TGTGCCAGCTCACCTGGACAGGGAAGAGAGACCCAGTACTTC.

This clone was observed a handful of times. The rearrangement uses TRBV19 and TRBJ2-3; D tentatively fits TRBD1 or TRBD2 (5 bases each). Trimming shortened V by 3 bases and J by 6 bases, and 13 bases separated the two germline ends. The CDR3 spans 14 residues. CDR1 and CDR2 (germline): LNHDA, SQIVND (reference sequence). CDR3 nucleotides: TGTGCCAGTAGTATTCGCGACAGAGGGGATACGCAGTATTTT. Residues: CASSIRDRGDTQYF.

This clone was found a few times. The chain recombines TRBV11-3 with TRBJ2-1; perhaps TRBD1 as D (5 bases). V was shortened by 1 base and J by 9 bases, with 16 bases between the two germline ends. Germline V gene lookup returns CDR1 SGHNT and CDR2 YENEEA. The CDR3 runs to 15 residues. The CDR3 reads CASSLARSGNGEQFF. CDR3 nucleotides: TGTGCCAGCAGCTTAGCAAGGTCAGGGAACGGTGAGCAGTTCTTC.

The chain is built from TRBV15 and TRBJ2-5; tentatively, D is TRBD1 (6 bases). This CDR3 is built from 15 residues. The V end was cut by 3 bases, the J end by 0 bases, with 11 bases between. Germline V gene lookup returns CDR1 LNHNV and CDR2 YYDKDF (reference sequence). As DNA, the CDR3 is TGTGCCACCAGCAGGGACAGACGGTACCAAGAGACCCAGTACTTC. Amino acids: CATSRDRRYQETQYF.

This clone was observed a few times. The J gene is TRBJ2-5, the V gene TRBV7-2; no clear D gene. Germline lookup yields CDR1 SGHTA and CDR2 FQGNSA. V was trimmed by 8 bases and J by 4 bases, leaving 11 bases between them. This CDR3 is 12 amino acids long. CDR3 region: CASAVRSETQYF. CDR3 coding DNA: TGTGCCAGCGCGGTGCGGTCAGAGACCCAGTACTTC.

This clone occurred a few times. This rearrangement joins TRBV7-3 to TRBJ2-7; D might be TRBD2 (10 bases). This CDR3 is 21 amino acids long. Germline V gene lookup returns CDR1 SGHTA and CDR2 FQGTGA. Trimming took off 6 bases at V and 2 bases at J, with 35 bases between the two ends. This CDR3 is CASRPWWINRGPSGSPYEQYF. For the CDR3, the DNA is TGTGCCAGCAGACCCTGGTGGATTAACAGGGGGCCTAGCGGGAGTCCCTACGAGCAGTACTTC.

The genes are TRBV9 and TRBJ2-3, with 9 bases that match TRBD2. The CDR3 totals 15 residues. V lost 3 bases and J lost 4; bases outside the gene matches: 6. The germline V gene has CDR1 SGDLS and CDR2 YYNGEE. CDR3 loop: CASSAFSGSADTQYF. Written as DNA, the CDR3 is TGTGCCAGCAGCGCCTTTAGCGGGAGCGCAGATACGCAGTATTTT.

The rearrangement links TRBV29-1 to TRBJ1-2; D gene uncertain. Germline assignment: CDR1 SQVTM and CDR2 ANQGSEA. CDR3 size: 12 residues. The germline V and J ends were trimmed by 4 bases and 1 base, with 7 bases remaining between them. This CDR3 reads CSVATDNYGYTF. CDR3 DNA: TGCAGCGTTGCTACAGATAACTATGGCTACACCTTC. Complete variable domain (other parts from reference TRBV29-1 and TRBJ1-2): SAVISQKPSRDICQRGTSLTIQCQVDSQVTMMFWYRQQPGQSLTLIATANQGSEATYESGFVIDKFPISRPNLTFSTLTVSNMSPEDSSIYLCSVATDNYGYTFGSGTRLTVV.

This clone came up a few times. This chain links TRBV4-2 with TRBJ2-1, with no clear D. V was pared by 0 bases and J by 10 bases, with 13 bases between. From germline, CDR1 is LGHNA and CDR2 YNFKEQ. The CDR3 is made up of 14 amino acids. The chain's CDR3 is CASSQERQLREQFF. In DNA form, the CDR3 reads TGTGCCAGCAGCCAAGAACGGCAGCTCAGGGAGCAGTTCTTC.

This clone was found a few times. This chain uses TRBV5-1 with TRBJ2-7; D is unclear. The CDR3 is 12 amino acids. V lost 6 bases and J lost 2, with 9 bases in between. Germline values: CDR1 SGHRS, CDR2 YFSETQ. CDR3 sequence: CASMGRAYEQYF. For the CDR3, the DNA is TGCGCCAGCATGGGCCGAGCCTACGAGCAGTACTTC.

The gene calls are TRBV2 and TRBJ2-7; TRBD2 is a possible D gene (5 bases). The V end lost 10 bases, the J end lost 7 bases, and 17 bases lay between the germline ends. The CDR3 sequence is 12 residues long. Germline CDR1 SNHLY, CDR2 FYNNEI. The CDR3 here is CATSYERREQYF. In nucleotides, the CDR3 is TGTGCCACCTCCTACGAGCGGAGGGAGCAGTACTTC.

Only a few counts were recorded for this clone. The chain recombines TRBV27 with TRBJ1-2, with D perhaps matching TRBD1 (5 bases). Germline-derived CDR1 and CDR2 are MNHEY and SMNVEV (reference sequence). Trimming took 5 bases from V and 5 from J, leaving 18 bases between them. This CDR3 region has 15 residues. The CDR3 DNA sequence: TGTGCCAGCAGTCCGTCAGCGGGTGGGACTTATGGCTACACCTTC. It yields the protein CASSPSAGGTYGYTF.

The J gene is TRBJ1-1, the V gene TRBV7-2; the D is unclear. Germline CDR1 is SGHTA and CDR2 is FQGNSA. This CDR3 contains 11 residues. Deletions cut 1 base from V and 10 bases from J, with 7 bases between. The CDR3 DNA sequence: TGTGCCAGCAGCTTAGTGGGGAGAGCTTTCTTT. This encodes CASSLVGRAFF. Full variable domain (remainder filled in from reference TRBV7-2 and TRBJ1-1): GAGVSQSPSNKVTEKGKDVELRCDPISGHTALYWYRQSLGQGLEFLIYFQGNSAPDKSGLPSDRFSAERTGGSVSTLTIQRTQQEDSAVYLCASSLVGRAFFGQGTRLTVV.

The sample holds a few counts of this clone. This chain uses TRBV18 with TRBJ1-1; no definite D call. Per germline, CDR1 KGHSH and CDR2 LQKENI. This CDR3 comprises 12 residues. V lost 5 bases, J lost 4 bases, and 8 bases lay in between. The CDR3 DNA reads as TGTGCCAGCTCAGAGGGTATCACTGAAGCTTTCTTT. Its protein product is CASSEGITEAFF.

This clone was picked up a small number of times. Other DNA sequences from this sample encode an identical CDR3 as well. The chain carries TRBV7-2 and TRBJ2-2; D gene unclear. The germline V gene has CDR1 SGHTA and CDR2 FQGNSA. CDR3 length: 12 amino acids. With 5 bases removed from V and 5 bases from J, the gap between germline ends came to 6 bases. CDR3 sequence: CASSPRTGELFF. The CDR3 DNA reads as TGTGCCAGCAGCCCTCGGACCGGGGAGCTGTTTTTT.

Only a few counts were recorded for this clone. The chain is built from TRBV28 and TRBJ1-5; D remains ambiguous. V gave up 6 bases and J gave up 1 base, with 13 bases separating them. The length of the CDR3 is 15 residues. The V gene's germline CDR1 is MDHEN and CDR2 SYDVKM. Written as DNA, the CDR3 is TGTGCCAGCAGCCGAGGACGTTTCAGCAATCAGCCCCAGCATTTT. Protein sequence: CASSRGRFSNQPQHF.

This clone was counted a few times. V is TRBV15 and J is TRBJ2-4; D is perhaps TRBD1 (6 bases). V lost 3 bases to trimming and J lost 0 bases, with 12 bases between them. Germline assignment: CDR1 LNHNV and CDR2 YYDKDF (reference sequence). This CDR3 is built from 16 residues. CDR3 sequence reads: CATSSHRQEAKNIQYF. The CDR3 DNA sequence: TGTGCCACCAGCAGCCATAGACAGGAAGCCAAAAACATTCAGTACTTC.

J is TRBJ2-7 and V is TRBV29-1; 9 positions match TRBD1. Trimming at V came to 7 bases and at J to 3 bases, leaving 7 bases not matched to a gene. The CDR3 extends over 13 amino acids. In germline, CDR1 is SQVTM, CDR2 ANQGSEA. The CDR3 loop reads CSAAGTGIYEQYF. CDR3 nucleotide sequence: TGCAGCGCCGCCGGGACAGGGATCTACGAGCAGTACTTC.

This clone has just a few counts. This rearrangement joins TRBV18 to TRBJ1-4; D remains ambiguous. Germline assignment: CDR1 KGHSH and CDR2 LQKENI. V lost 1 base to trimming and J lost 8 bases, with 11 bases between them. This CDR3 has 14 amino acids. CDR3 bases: TGTGCCAGCTCACCACTGGACGTTGGGGAAAAACTGTTTTTT. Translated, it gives CASSPLDVGEKLFF.

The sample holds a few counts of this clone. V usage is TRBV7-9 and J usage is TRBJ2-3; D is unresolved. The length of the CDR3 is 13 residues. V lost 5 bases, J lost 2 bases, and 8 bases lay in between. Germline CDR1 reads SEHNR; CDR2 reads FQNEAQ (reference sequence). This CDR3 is CASSPANTDTQYF. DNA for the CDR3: TGTGCCAGCAGCCCTGCAAACACAGATACGCAGTATTTT. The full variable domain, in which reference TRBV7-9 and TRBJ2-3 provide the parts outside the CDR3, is DTGVSQNPRHKITKRGQNVTFRCDPISEHNRLYWYRQTLGQGPEFLTYFQNEAQLEKSRLLSDRFSAERPKGSFSTLEIQRTEQGDSAMYLCASSPANTDTQYFGPGTRLTVL.

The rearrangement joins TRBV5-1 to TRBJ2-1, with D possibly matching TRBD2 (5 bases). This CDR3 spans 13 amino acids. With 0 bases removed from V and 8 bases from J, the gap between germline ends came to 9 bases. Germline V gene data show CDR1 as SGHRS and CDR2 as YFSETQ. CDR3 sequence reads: CASSLDGGDEQFF. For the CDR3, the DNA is TGCGCCAGCAGCTTGGATGGAGGCGATGAGCAGTTCTTC.

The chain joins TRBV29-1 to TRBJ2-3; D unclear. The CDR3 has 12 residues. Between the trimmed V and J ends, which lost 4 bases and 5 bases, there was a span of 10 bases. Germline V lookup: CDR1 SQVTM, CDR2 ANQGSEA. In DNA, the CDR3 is TGCAGCGTTGGCTCGATAGGAGATACGCAGTATTTT. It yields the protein CSVGSIGDTQYF.